Each of the 7 T cell receptor beta chains below was sequenced from the same sample in a study of cytomegalovirus exposure and HLA in healthy donors (dated by TCRdb to 2016 to 2017). Receptor libraries were prepared by the immunoSEQ multiplex PCR assay. Not all clones reach the TCRdb copy of this immuneACCESS table, which keeps in-frame sequences only. Checked studies attribute under half of the gap to unresolved V genes and leave the rest unexplained. Here the sample has some 140,000 clones; roughly 81% occur a single time. Roughly 1.4% of the sample comes from the top ten. Sequencing was done on a sample of PBMCs. The receptor set was obtained from a woman in her thirties in good health and CMV-seronegative.

The chain links TRBV28 to TRBJ2-5, with TRBD2 matching over 10 bases. J lost 2 bases, V lost 5 bases, and 5 bases had no gene match. CDR3 length equals 15 residues. CDR1 MDHEN and CDR2 SYDVKM come from the germline V gene. The CDR3 DNA reads as TGTGCCAGCAGTGGTAGCGGGGGGCAACAAGAGACCCAGTACTTC. Translated, it gives CASSGSGGQQETQYF.

The chain couples TRBV10-2 to TRBJ2-7, with D hard to call. This CDR3 comprises 12 residues. Germline CDR1 WSHSY, CDR2 SAAADI. V was shortened by 2 bases and J by 2 bases, with 4 bases between the two germline ends. This chain's CDR3 is CASSEETYEQYF. The CDR3 DNA reads as TGCGCCAGCAGTGAGGAGACCTACGAGCAGTACTTC.

The chain employs TRBV7-9 and TRBJ1-2; D possibly corresponds to TRBD1 (5 bases). Trimming removed 1 base from V and 5 bases from J, with 11 bases in between. CDR1 and CDR2 from the germline V gene are SEHNR and FQNEAQ (reference sequence). This CDR3 contains 14 residues. Here the CDR3 DNA reads TGTGCCAGCAGCTTAGAGGGGCGAATTTATGGCTACACCTTC. This gives the protein CASSLEGRIYGYTF.

The rearrangement uses TRBV2 and TRBJ2-1; 7 positions agree with TRBD1. The V gene end was trimmed by 8 bases and the J gene end by 10 bases; junction bases not matched to a gene: 11. Germline values: CDR1 SNHLY, CDR2 FYNNEI. This CDR3 region has 13 residues. CDR3 in amino acids: CASHRNRGREQFF. In DNA form, the CDR3 reads TGTGCCAGCCACCGAAACAGGGGACGGGAGCAGTTCTTC.

The chain employs TRBV5-6 and TRBJ2-7; D not certain. The CDR3 has 14 residues. Germline CDR1 is SGHDT and CDR2 is YYEEEE. V lost 0 bases and J 4 bases, leaving 11 bases between the germline ends. In DNA form, the CDR3 reads TGTGCCAGCAGCTTGGGGCTAGTCGAATACGAGCAGTACTTC. It encodes CASSLGLVEYEQYF.

V usage is TRBV10-3 and J usage is TRBJ2-1, with 10 bases aligning to TRBD1. V dropped 3 bases and J dropped 6; count of bases not matched to a gene: 8. Germline V gene sequence: CDR1 ENHRY, CDR2 SYGVKD. This CDR3 spans 16 amino acids. Written as DNA, the CDR3 is TGTGCCATCAGTGACCCCCCGGGACAGGGGTTCAATGAGCAGTTCTTC. Translating it yields CAISDPPGQGFNEQFF.

This rearrangement joins TRBV27 to TRBJ1-5, with 7 bases fitting TRBD1. The junction had 5 bases not matched to a gene; V was cut back by 3 bases and J by 6 bases. CDR1 and CDR2 from the germline V gene are MNHEY and SMNVEV (reference sequence). The CDR3 loop spans 14 amino acids. DNA for the CDR3: TGTGCCAGCAGTTTCAAGGGGGCAAGTCAGCCCCAGCATTTT. Its protein product is CASSFKGASQPQHF.